These 7 T cell receptor beta chains were all obtained from the same sample, sequenced in a study of patients and donors after allogeneic stem cell transplantation. TCRdb processed the RT-PCR reads anew with MiXCR; each CDR3 protein has one entry. The sample includes about 410,000 distinct CDR3 sequences, under 20% seen only once; the top ten take 7% to 7.5%. The specimen sequenced was blood, either unsorted or a sorted T cell fraction (not recorded which). The origin of the receptors is a human donor who was either an allogeneic HSCT recipient or a stem cell or donor lymphocyte infusion donor (not recorded which). It is not recorded whose cells these are; they may come from a transplant donor.

In its sample, this clonotype was seen a few times. The chain recombines TRBV5-1 with TRBJ1-1; a possible D gene is TRBD1 (5 bases). Germline CDR1 SGHRS, CDR2 YFSETQ. The V end was cut by 5 bases, the J end by 4 bases, with 21 bases between. This CDR3 region has 16 residues. The DNA for the CDR3 is TGCGCCAGCAGTCTTCCGGGACTCCCGGAGTCCACTGAAGCTTTCTTT. Its protein is CASSLPGLPESTEAFF.

There are a few counts of this clonotype. The chain joins TRBV6-5 to TRBJ2-7; 10 nucleotides agree with TRBD2. The J segment lost 2 bases and the V segment lost 2 bases, leaving 6 bases of the junction unmatched. The germline V gene has CDR1 MNHEY and CDR2 SVGAGI. The CDR3 has 16 residues. CDR3 loop: CASSYALAGGTYEQYF. In nucleotides, the CDR3 is TGTGCCAGCAGTTACGCCTTAGCGGGGGGTACCTACGAGCAGTACTTC.

The V call is TRBV7-9, the J call TRBJ1-2; D unresolved. V was shortened by 0 bases and J by 8 bases, with 10 bases between the two germline ends. The V gene's germline CDR1 is SEHNR and CDR2 FQNEAQ (reference sequence). This CDR3 has 13 amino acids. CDR3 region: CASSLAGLRGYTF. The CDR3 DNA follows: TGTGCCAGCAGCTTAGCAGGGTTGCGGGGCTACACCTTC. Together with reference TRBV7-9 and TRBJ1-2, the CDR3 gives the full variable domain: DTGVSQNPRHKITKRGQNVTFRCDPISEHNRLYWYRQTLGQGPEFLTYFQNEAQLEKSRLLSDRFSAERPKGSFSTLEIQRTEQGDSAMYLCASSLAGLRGYTFGSGTRLTVV.

V and J are TRBV6-2 or TRBV6-3 and TRBJ2-3; 14 bases fit TRBD2. Losses at the gene ends were 0 bases for V and 4 bases for J; bases not matched to a gene: 3. Germline V gives CDR1 MNHEY, CDR2 SVGEGT. The length of the CDR3 is 17 residues. CDR3 nucleotide sequence: TGTGCCAGCAGTTACTCGGGACTAGCGGGAGAGGCAGATACGCAGTATTTT. This sequence encodes CASSYSGLAGEADTQYF.

This clonotype came up a few times. This chain uses TRBV7-2 with TRBJ2-1, with a tentative D call TRBD2 (6 bases). Trimming shortened V by 5 bases and J by 0 bases, and 17 bases separated the two germline ends. CDR1 and CDR2 from the germline V gene are SGHTA and FQGNSA. CDR3 size: 17 residues. CDR3 loop: CASSVTSLYSSYNEQFF. The CDR3 nucleotides read TGTGCCAGCAGCGTTACTAGCCTGTACAGCTCCTACAATGAGCAGTTCTTC.

The chain joins TRBV5-8 to TRBJ2-7; D is uncertain. The CDR3 loop spans 16 amino acids. The V and J ends lost 4 bases and 0 bases respectively, with 17 bases between them. Germline V gene lookup returns CDR1 SGHTS and CDR2 YDEGEE. The CDR3 region has the DNA TGTGCCAGCAGCCTCAGCTGGGCCTCAGCCTCCTACGAGCAGTACTTC. Protein product: CASSLSWASASYEQYF.

V is TRBV7-8 and J is TRBJ2-5; no clear D. This CDR3 comprises 15 residues. Trimming took 8 bases from V and 5 from J, leaving 21 bases between them. Germline loops: CDR1 SGHVS, CDR2 FQNEAQ. CDR3 bases: TGTGCCAGCTTTCAGTCGACAAGGGCGTCGGAGACCCAGTACTTC. Translated: CASFQSTRASETQYF.